The sequence of this T cell receptor (beta chain) was determined in a study of T cell clonality in common variable immunodeficiency (dated by TCRdb to between 2015 and 2017). This clone was counted many times. This receptor's antigen is unknown. Predominantly Caucasian heritage was noted among both the CVID patients and the healthy controls. Heparinized peripheral whole blood samples of about 4.5 to 8.5 ml were obtained from each donor. TCRbeta CDR3 repertoires were sequenced from genomic DNA of adults with common variable immune deficiency (CVID) and healthy adult controls. A total of 22 healthy adult volunteers (about twelve female and 10 or so male; age range about 20 to 70 years, mean age around 32) were included in the control group. Diluted blood was subjected to density centrifugation over Hypaque 1077 or Ficoll-Paque for isolation of peripheral blood mononuclear cells. Genomic DNA was obtained from unsorted mononuclear cells using either Qiagen column purification or a centrifugation-based method.

Equivalent amounts of genomic DNA from CVID and control samples were used as sequencing input. For every sample, a 60 bp segment covering the rearranged TCRbeta CDR3 region was amplified and then sequenced. The immunoSEQ assay, a bias-corrected multiplex PCR combined with high-throughput sequencing, was used to amplify TCRbeta. In the source study's methods: Each unique nucleotide sequence was treated as a clone and annotated with V, D and J genes, copy number and frequency. Sequences were labeled productive if in frame, and non-productive if out of frame or containing stop codons. Clonality was calculated from Shannon's entropy as previously described. Mean CDR3 Kyte-Doolittle hydropathy was derived from the predicted amino acid sequences of productive clones. The R hclust function was used to hierarchically cluster scaled V gene usage with Manhattan distance and complete linkage. Sharing of clones by CDR3 amino acid sequence was evaluated by resampling 12 repertoires per group over 100 rounds. The repertoires were searched for 55 to 75 published EBV-specific and roughly 240 published CMV-specific TCRbeta sequences. Analysis left out a couple of CVID samples that produced under 10,000 sequences, so 40 to 45 CVID repertoires remained. TCRdb took this table from immuneACCESS and kept in-frame rearrangements with V and J called. Such tables lack part of the clones; where checked against another copy, unresolved V genes explain under half of the gap, and the rest is unexplained. That table furnishes V, J and clone size, whereas the DNA furnished D and trimming. In this sample the table shows about 45,000 clones, and no singletons are among them. Jointly, the top ten make up about 0.73% of the sample.

Broad study findings and their caveats: Compared with healthy controls, CVID subjects showed increased TCRbeta clonality (t-test p = 0.018), a feature most characteristic of about a third of subjects. According to the authors, figuring out what caused the increased clonality in CVID would require sequencing the repertoires of T cell subpopulations. Despite equal DNA input, controls averaged around 82,000 unique sequences per sample versus about 32,000 in CVID samples. CVID subjects shared fewer TCRbeta clones with each other than healthy controls did (p < 0.0001). CVID TCRbeta sequences reportedly showed fewer deletions and N-nucleotide insertions and lacked highly modified clones with 13 or more V deletions. Patient heterogeneity within the CVID cohort put limits on correlating repertoire features with clinical complications.

Sequencing was done on a sample of peripheral blood mononuclear cells. The source of this sequence is a person aged 18 to 75 in good health.

Incomplete CDR3 DNA: TGTGCCAGCAGTTTATCGGGTCAGTCCTACGAG. Translated, it gives CASSLSGQSYE. The full CDR3 protein reads CASSLSGQSYEQYF. In this chain, TRBV28 is recombined with TRBJ2-7; the D segment cannot be called with confidence. The read gets to within 3 residues of the CDR3 end, and the germline J gene fills in the rest. The germline V gene specifies MDHEN as CDR1 and SYDVKM as CDR2. The CDR3, cysteine through phenylalanine, is 14 amino acids long. Sequencing covers 33 bases of the CDR3, shown here with the frame starting at base 1. Cut back by 1 base and 1 base, the V and J ends lie 8 bases apart.